This T cell receptor beta chain appears in the sequencing data of a study of blood T cells in healthy people across ages. The authors ran a second PCR of roughly 6 to 12 cycles using a sample-barcoded 5' primer and a J-beta primer mix. Any given sample supplied a minimum of 3 million CDR3-containing paired-end reads. TCRdb passed the 5' RACE reads through MiXCR, listing each CDR3 protein once. The sample includes 750,000 to 950,000 distinct CDR3 sequences, roughly 29% of them seen just once. Each sample gave at least 6.5 million isolated PBMCs. This clonotype was seen repeatedly, ten times or more. Its antigen is still unknown. Study-level results: With age, beta diversity per million T cells declined roughly linearly, significantly by 40.

The CDR3 sequence is 15 residues long. CDR1 and CDR2 (germline): ENHRY, SYGVKD. The ends were cut back, 1 base at V and 4 bases at J, with 13 bases in the middle. These data were also reused for a study on T cells of mothers and their children. From that paper: No persistent microchimeric T cell clones were detected.

This rearrangement joins TRBV10-3 to TRBJ1-2; unclear D gene. The sequencing sample was made of blood. The source is a middle-aged woman in good health. CDR3 nucleotide sequence: TGTGCCATCAGTGAGTTGAGTTCTGCTGGCTATGGCTACACCTTC. This codes for CAISELSSAGYGYTF.